Included here is one T cell receptor beta chain sequence, with context. The sample belongs to a study of T cells in localized non-small cell lung cancer. This CDR3 is built from 14 residues. With V trimmed by 3 bases and J by 5 bases, 8 bases remained unmatched. From germline, CDR1 is SGDLS and CDR2 YYNGEE. Produced via immunoSEQ multiplex PCR; TCRdb's table is partial and in-frame only. The sample includes about 40,000 clones, approximately 86% of them seen just once. The source is a man aged 40 to 75 with stage I lung adenocarcinoma. The specimen was peripheral blood, collected before any cancer treatment. This rearrangement joins TRBV9 to TRBJ2-7; 7 nucleotides match TRBD2. The CDR3: CASSEGGALDEQYF. Written as DNA, the CDR3 is TGTGCCAGCAGCGAGGGAGGGGCCTTGGACGAGCAGTACTTC. Full variable domain (rest looked up from reference TRBV9 and TRBJ2-7): DSGVTQTPKHLITATGQRVTLRCSPRSGDLSVYWYQQSLDQGLQFLIQYYNGEERAKGNILERFSAQQFPDLHSELNLSSLELGDSALYFCASSEGGALDEQYFGPGTRLTVT.